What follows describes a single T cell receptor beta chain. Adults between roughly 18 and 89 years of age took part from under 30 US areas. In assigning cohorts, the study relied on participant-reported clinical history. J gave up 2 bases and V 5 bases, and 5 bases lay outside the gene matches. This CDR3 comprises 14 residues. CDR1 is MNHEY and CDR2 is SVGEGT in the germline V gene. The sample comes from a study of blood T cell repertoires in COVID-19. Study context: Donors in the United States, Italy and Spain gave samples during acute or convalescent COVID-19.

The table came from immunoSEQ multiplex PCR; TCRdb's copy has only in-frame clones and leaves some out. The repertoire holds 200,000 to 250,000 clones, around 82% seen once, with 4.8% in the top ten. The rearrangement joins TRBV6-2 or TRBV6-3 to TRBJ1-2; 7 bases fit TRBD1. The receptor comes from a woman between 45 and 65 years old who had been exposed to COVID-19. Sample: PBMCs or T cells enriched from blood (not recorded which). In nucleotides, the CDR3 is TGTGCCAGCAGTCGACAGGGCGCGAACTATGGCTACACCTTC. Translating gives CASSRQGANYGYTF.